These 10 T cell receptor beta chains share one sample of origin, sequenced in a study of identical twins. Via MiXCR, TCRdb re-called the 5' RACE reads, giving one row per CDR3 protein. In the table there are a few hundred thousand distinct CDR3 sequences, about 9% of which are singletons. Source material: naive T cells sorted from blood. The receptors here all came from a woman in her forties or fifties in good health.

The V and J genes are TRBV20-1 and TRBJ1-4, with 7 bases aligning to TRBD1. This CDR3 region has 11 residues. The germline V gene has CDR1 DFQATT and CDR2 SNEGSKA (reference sequence). V shed 3 bases and J 14 bases; nucleotides not matched to a gene: 6. This CDR3 reads CSARGTDRLFF. CDR3 nucleotide sequence: TGCAGTGCTAGGGGGACAGATAGGCTGTTTTTT.

The chain joins TRBV5-1 to TRBJ1-1; D may be TRBD1 (5 bases). This CDR3 region has 14 residues. The V and J ends lost 5 bases and 0 bases respectively, with 11 bases between them. CDR1 is SGHRS and CDR2 is YFSETQ in the germline V gene. The CDR3 DNA is TGCGCCAGCAGGGGGCAAGTTCTGAACACTGAAGCTTTCTTT. Translation gives CASRGQVLNTEAFF.

This clonotype was detected many times. The chain couples TRBV11-2 to TRBJ1-1; TRBD1 matches 9 bases. The length of the CDR3 is 16 residues. Germline V gene data show CDR1 as SGHAT and CDR2 as FQNNGV. The V and J ends lost 1 base and 5 bases, in that order; junction bases with no gene match: 8. The CDR3 DNA is TGTGCCAGCAGCTTAGGAATGGGACAGGGTTGGACTGAAGCTTTCTTT. Protein sequence: CASSLGMGQGWTEAFF.

The table lists this clonotype with a few counts. The chain uses TRBV4-1 and TRBJ1-5; D gene ambiguous. Looked up from germline, CDR1 is MGHRA and CDR2 is YSYEKL. Deletions cut 0 bases from V and 8 bases from J, with 8 bases between. CDR3 size: 13 residues. CDR3 DNA sequence: TGCGCCAGCAGCCAAGATTATGAGGAGCCCCAGCATTTT. This gives the protein CASSQDYEEPQHF.

This chain links TRBV2 with TRBJ2-1; 11 bases fit TRBD2. The CDR3 contains 15 residues. V lost 0 bases and J lost 10; bases outside the gene matches: 5. The V gene's germline CDR1 is SNHLY and CDR2 FYNNEI. CDR3 coding DNA: TGTGCCAGCAGTGAAGCTAGCGGGAGGGGGTTAGAGCAGTTCTTC. This codes for CASSEASGRGLEQFF. The full variable domain, rest sourced from reference TRBV2 and TRBJ2-1, is EPEVTQTPSHQVTQMGQEVILRCVPISNHLYFYWYRQILGQKVEFLVSFYNNEISEKSEIFDDQFSVERPDGSNFTLKIRSTKLEDSAMYFCASSEASGRGLEQFFGPGTRLTVL.

The table lists this clonotype with many counts. The rearrangement links TRBV6-5 to TRBJ2-7; D uncertain. Per germline, CDR1 MNHEY and CDR2 SVGAGI. The V gene lost 0 bases and the J gene lost 2 bases, with 11 bases spanning the gap. This CDR3 contains 15 residues. Here the CDR3 DNA reads TGTGCCAGCAGTTACTCGATTTATTCCCCCTACGAGCAGTACTTC. This sequence encodes CASSYSIYSPYEQYF.

In its sample, this clonotype was seen a few times. The gene calls are TRBV9 and TRBJ2-1; a weak D match, TRBD1 (5 bases). CDR1 and CDR2 (germline): SGDLS, YYNGEE. The V and J ends lost 0 bases and 6 bases respectively, with 7 bases between them. The CDR3 contains 13 residues. The CDR3 DNA sequence: TGTGCCAGCAGCGTAGTGCAGGGCAATGAGCAGTTCTTC. It codes for CASSVVQGNEQFF.

The rearrangement joins TRBV15 to TRBJ2-2, with D perhaps given as TRBD1 or TRBD2 (6 bases each). Per germline, CDR1 LNHNV and CDR2 YYDKDF (reference sequence). V dropped 5 bases and J dropped 6 bases, with 10 bases sitting between them. This CDR3 comprises 13 residues. CDR3 sequence (DNA): TGTGCCACCAGCGCCGGGGGCCCCGGGGAGCTGTTTTTT. Its translation is CATSAGGPGELFF.

The chain uses TRBV20-1 and TRBJ1-5; D is unclear. The CDR3 runs to 15 residues. Trimming left V 0 bases short and J 4 bases short, with 13 bases between. The germline V gene has CDR1 DFQATT and CDR2 SNEGSKA (reference sequence). The CDR3 here is CSARDTSRLNQPQHF. The CDR3 coding sequence is TGCAGTGCTAGAGATACGAGTCGGCTGAATCAGCCCCAGCATTTT.

This sequence joins TRBV27 and TRBJ2-7; the D gene is possibly TRBD1 (5 bases). CDR3 size: 14 residues. V was clipped by 8 bases and J by 4 bases, with 18 bases between them. Per the germline V gene, CDR1 is MNHEY and CDR2 is SMNVEV (reference sequence). This chain's CDR3 is CASSRQHSSYEQYF. The CDR3 DNA reads TGTGCCAGCTCTCGACAGCATTCATCTTACGAGCAGTACTTC.